The sequence of this T cell receptor beta chain was determined in a study of T cell responses to AZD1222 COVID-19 vaccine. Notes on the study in general: Unmutated variant regions reportedly attract nearly half of all spike-specific TCRs. Donors were mostly white British, more females; clonal diversity possibly underestimated.

This table comes from immunoSEQ multiplex PCR, and its TCRdb copy is limited to in-frame clones, with some not included. This sample carries roughly 100,000 clones, 88% of them seen once, and the ten largest clones take approximately 20%. About this clone: The antigen remains undetermined.

Trimming cost V 4 bases and J 2 bases; bases outside gene matches: 5. The CDR3 has 14 residues. Germline values: CDR1 MNHEY, CDR2 SMNVEV (reference sequence). Sample: peripheral blood, taken on day 0 of AZD1222 vaccination. The TCR originated in an adult in good health. The V call is TRBV27, the J call TRBJ2-7; 7 bases map to TRBD1. The CDR3 nucleotides read TGTGCCAGCAGTTCCCGACAGGGCCCCTACGAGCAGTACTTC. Translating it yields CASSSRQGPYEQYF.